The 4 T cell receptor beta chains presented below share a single source sample, sequenced in a study of blood T cell repertoires in COVID-19. Generated by immunoSEQ multiplex PCR, the TCRdb table keeps only in-frame clones and is missing some. The table lists some 70,000 clones, over 65% of them singletons. The specimen sequenced was peripheral blood. These receptors were collected from a woman in her 70s with acute or convalescent COVID-19.

The chain is built from TRBV19 and TRBJ2-5, with 10 bases fitting TRBD1. Germline CDR1 is LNHDA and CDR2 is SQIVND (reference sequence). The CDR3 extends over 15 amino acids. After removal of 3 bases from V and 5 bases from J, the junction contained 6 bases not matched to a gene. The CDR3 DNA is TGTGCCAGTAGTATGGACAGGGGGAATTCCGAGACCCAGTACTTC. Protein: CASSMDRGNSETQYF.

This clone was detected only a few times. The chain combines TRBV4-1 with TRBJ1-2, with D perhaps matching TRBD1 (6 bases). The germline gives CDR1 MGHRA, CDR2 YSYEKL. The CDR3 is 13 residues long. The germline V and J ends were trimmed by 4 bases and 7 bases, with 13 bases remaining between them. CDR3 sequence: CASSLLGDTGYTF. DNA of the CDR3: TGCGCCAGCAGCCTTCTAGGGGACACTGGCTACACCTTC.

The chain uses TRBV10-3 and TRBJ1-3; 7 positions match TRBD1. The CDR3 spans 14 residues. Germline CDR1 reads ENHRY; CDR2 reads SYGVKD. V lost 4 bases, J lost 4 bases, and 4 bases stayed unmatched. CDR3 protein: CAISVDRAGNTIYF. The CDR3 nucleotides are TGTGCCATCAGTGTAGACAGGGCCGGAAACACCATATATTTT.

This rearrangement joins TRBV6-5 to TRBJ1-3; a weak D match, TRBD1 (6 bases). Germline V gives CDR1 MNHEY, CDR2 SVGAGI. This CDR3 has 16 amino acids. Trimming took off 2 bases at V and 3 bases at J, with 14 bases between the two ends. The CDR3 sequence is CASSYGQPSNGNTIYF. DNA of the CDR3: TGTGCCAGCAGTTACGGACAGCCCTCAAATGGAAACACCATATATTTT.